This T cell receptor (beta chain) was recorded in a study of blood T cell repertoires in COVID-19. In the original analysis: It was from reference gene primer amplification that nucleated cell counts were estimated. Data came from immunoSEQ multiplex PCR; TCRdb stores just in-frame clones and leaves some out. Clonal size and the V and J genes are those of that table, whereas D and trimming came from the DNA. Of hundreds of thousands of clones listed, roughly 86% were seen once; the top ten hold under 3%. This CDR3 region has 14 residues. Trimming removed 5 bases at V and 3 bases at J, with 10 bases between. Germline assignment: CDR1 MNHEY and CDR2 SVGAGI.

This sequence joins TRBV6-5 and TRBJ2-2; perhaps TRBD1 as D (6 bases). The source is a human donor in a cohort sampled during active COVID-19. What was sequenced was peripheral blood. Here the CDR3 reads CASSNRQDTGELFF. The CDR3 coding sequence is TGTGCCAGCAGTAACAGACAGGACACCGGGGAGCTGTTTTTT.